The rows below give T cell receptor beta chains drawn from one sample of a study of early T cells in non-severe SARS-CoV-2 infection. From the 5' RACE reads, TCRdb called clonotypes with MiXCR, one entry per CDR3 protein. The sample lists approximately 67,000 distinct CDR3 sequences, roughly 12% occurring once. Sequencing input: whole blood. These receptors were collected from an adult who was a healthcare worker with PCR-confirmed SARS-CoV-2 infection or an uninfected control (not recorded which). Both conserved end residues are part of each CDR3. A D gene is named only where the DNA matches it firmly. Only some rows state a clone size, as once, few, many or a class for expanded clones.

J	size	D	V	CDR3	DNA
TRBJ2-7	NA	NA	TRBV15	CATKHTEGYEQYF	TGTGCCACCAAGCACACCGAGGGCTACGAGCAGTACTTC
TRBJ2-5	many	TRBD2	TRBV10-3	CAISGSSGGQETQYF	TGTGCCATCAGTGGGTCTAGCGGGGGTCAAGAGACCCAGTACTTC
TRBJ2-5	NA	NA	TRBV10-3	CAISEIREETQYF	TGTGCCATCAGTGAAATCCGGGAGGAGACCCAGTACTTC
TRBJ2-3	NA	TRBD2	TRBV13	CASSFSGGAGESHTQYF	TGTGCCAGCAGCTTTTCCGGCGGAGCGGGGGAGTCACATACGCAGTATTTT
TRBJ2-7	NA	NA	TRBV5-1	CASSLPGLNEQYF	TGCGCCAGCAGCTTGCCGGGACTGAACGAGCAGTACTTC
TRBJ1-2	NA	NA	TRBV3-1	CASSLRMSLTF	TGTGCCAGCAGCCTTAGGATGTCGCTCACCTTC
TRBJ2-7	many	TRBD2	TRBV11-2	CASSLQGAGLASYEQYF	TGTGCCAGCAGCCTTCAAGGCGCCGGACTAGCCTCCTACGAGCAGTACTTC
TRBJ2-3	NA	TRBD2	TRBV20-1	CSARASGPDTQYF	TGCAGTGCTAGAGCTAGCGGCCCCGATACGCAGTATTTT
TRBJ1-1	many	NA	TRBV2	CASSPGAGNTEAFF	TGTGCCAGCAGTCCAGGAGCCGGGAACACTGAAGCTTTCTTT
TRBJ2-7	NA	NA	TRBV29-1	CSGGTAYEQYF	TGCAGCGGGGGGACGGCCTACGAGCAGTACTTC
TRBJ2-5	many	NA	TRBV5-1	CASSLGASYQETQYF	TGCGCCAGCAGCTTGGGGGCCAGTTACCAAGAGACCCAGTACTTC
TRBJ2-2	many	NA	TRBV6-5	CASSRKAYAGELFF	TGTGCCAGCAGTCGGAAAGCGTATGCCGGGGAGCTGTTTTTT
TRBJ1-2	many	TRBD1	TRBV2	CASLRDRMYNYGYTF	TGTGCCAGCCTTAGGGACAGGATGTATAACTATGGCTACACCTTC
TRBJ2-5	NA	NA	TRBV27	CASSSRGPPRETQYF	TGTGCCAGCAGTTCCAGGGGCCCACCACGGGAGACCCAGTACTTC
TRBJ2-3	few	TRBD1	TRBV11-2	CASSIGQVVFLANTQYF	TGTGCCAGCAGCATCGGACAGGTCGTTTTTTTGGCGAATACGCAGTATTTT
TRBJ1-1	NA	TRBD1	TRBV29-1	CSVVPGQTNTEAFF	TGCAGCGTTGTCCCGGGACAGACAAACACTGAAGCTTTCTTT
TRBJ2-7	NA	TRBD1	TRBV29-1	CSAGDRDYEQYF	TGCAGCGCCGGGGACAGGGACTACGAGCAGTACTTC
TRBJ2-1	few	NA	TRBV12-3/TRBV12-4	CASSFLATHNEQFF	TGTGCCAGCAGCTTTTTAGCGACCCACAATGAGCAGTTCTTC
TRBJ2-3	NA	NA	TRBV30	CAWSVLVTDTQYF	TGTGCCTGGAGTGTTTTAGTCACAGATACGCAGTATTTT
TRBJ2-5	many	NA	TRBV19	CASSRWGSEETQYF	TGTGCCAGTAGCAGATGGGGCAGTGAAGAGACCCAGTACTTC
TRBJ2-5	many	NA	TRBV7-9	CASSLPRKTQYF	TGTGCCAGCAGCTTACCACGGAAGACCCAGTACTTC
TRBJ1-3	NA	TRBD1	TRBV30	CACSGTASGNTIYF	TGTGCCTGCTCAGGGACAGCCTCTGGAAACACCATATATTTT
TRBJ2-2	many	NA	TRBV20-1	CSASRSRGELFF	TGCAGTGCTAGTAGGAGTAGGGGGGAGCTGTTTTTT
TRBJ2-7	many	NA	TRBV20-1	CSATSSALFYEQYF	TGCAGTGCTACATCGTCTGCCCTATTCTACGAGCAGTACTTC
TRBJ2-5	few	NA	TRBV10-1	CASSESRGLETQYF	TGCGCCAGCAGTGAGTCCAGGGGCTTGGAGACCCAGTACTTC
TRBJ2-1	few	NA	TRBV20-1	CSTQGRNEQFF	TGCAGTACACAGGGAAGGAATGAGCAGTTCTTC
TRBJ1-1	many	TRBD1	TRBV12-3/TRBV12-4	CASSPATGVGTEAFF	TGTGCCAGCAGTCCTGCTACAGGGGTCGGAACTGAAGCTTTCTTT
TRBJ2-1	few	TRBD2	TRBV12-5	CASGKRTSSYNEQFF	TGTGCTAGTGGTAAACGGACTAGCTCCTACAATGAGCAGTTCTTC
TRBJ2-4	NA	NA	TRBV27	CASSGMRGKNIQYF	TGTGCCAGCAGCGGGATGAGGGGGAAAAACATTCAGTACTTC
TRBJ2-7	many	TRBD1	TRBV4-1	CASSHGTGGHEQYF	TGCGCCAGCAGCCACGGGACAGGGGGCCACGAGCAGTACTTC
TRBJ2-4	many	TRBD1	TRBV4-1	CASSRYPGQAKNIQYF	TGCGCCAGCAGCCGATACCCGGGACAGGCCAAAAACATTCAGTACTTC
TRBJ2-5	few	NA	TRBV20-1	CSAAPGGRTTQYF	TGCAGTGCTGCCCCCGGGGGCCGGACGACCCAGTACTTC
TRBJ2-1	few	NA	TRBV21-1	CASSKCSGRALF	TGTGCCAGCAGCAAATGCAGCGGGAGGGCTCTCTTC
TRBJ1-1	NA	NA	TRBV5-1	CASKVQPNTNTEAFF	TGCGCCAGCAAGGTTCAGCCCAACACGAACACTGAAGCTTTCTTT